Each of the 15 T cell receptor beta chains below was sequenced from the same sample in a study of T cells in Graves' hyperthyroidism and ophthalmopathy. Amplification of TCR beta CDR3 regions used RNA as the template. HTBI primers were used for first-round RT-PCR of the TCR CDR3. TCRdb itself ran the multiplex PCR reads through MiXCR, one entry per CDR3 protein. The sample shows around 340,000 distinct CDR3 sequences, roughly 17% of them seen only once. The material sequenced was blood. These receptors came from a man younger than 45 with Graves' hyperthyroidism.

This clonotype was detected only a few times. The CDR3: CASSHTGGGMNTEAFF. CDR3 sequence (DNA): TGTGCCAGCAGCCATACTGGGGGTGGCATGAACACTGAAGCTTTCTTT. The chain uses TRBV5-6 and TRBJ1-1; D is possibly TRBD1 (5 bases). The ends were cut back, 4 bases at V and 0 bases at J, with 16 bases in the middle. This CDR3 is 16 amino acids long. Germline values: CDR1 SGHDT, CDR2 YYEEEE.

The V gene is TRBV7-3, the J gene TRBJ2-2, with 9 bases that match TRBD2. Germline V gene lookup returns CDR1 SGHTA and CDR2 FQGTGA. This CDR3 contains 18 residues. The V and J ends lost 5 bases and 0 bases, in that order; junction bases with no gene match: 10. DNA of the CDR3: TGTGCCAGCAGCCCTTACAGTTCTAGCGGGACGAACACCGGGGAGCTGTTTTTT. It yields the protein CASSPYSSSGTNTGELFF.

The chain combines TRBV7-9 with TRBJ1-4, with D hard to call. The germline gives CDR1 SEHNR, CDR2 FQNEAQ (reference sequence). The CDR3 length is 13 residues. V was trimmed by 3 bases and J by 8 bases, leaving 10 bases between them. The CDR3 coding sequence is TGTGCCAGCAGCTTTCCGGGTCGGGAAAAACTGTTTTTT. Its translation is CASSFPGREKLFF.

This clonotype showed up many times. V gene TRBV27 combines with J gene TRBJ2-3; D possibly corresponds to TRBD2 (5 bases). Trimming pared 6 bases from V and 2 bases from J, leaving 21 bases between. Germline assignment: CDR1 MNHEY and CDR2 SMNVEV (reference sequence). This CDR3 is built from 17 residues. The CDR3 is CASSPIGERSLTDTQYF. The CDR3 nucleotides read TGTGCCAGCAGCCCTATTGGGGAGCGGTCCCTCACAGATACGCAGTATTTT.

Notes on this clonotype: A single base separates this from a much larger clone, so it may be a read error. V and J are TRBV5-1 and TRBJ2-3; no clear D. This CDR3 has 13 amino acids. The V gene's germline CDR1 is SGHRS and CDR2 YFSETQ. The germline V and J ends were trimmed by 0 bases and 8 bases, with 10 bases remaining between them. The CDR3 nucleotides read TGCGCCAGCAGCTTGGCCTTAGGCGGTACGCAGTATTTT. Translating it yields CASSLALGGTQYF.

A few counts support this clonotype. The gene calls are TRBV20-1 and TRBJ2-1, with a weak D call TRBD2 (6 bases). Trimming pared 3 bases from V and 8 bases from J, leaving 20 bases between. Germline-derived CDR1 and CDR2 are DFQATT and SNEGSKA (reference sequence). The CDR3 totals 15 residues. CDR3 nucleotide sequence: TGCAGTGCTAGGGGGGTGGAGGGGTGGTACGATGAGCAGTTCTTC. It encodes CSARGVEGWYDEQFF.

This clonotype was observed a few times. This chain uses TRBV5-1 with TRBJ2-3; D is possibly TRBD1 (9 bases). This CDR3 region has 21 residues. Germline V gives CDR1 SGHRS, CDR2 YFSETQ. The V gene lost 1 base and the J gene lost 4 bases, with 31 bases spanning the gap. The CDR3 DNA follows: TGCGCCAGCAGCTTGTCCCAGGACAGGGGCTCGGCGGGAGGCCCCCCAGATACGCAGTATTTT. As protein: CASSLSQDRGSAGGPPDTQYF.

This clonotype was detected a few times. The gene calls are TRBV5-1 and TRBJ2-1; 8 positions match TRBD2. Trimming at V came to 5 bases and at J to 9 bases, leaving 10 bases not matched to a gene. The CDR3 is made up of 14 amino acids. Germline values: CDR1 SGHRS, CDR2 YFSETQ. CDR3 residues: CASSTGTRGVEQFF. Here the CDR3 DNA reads TGCGCCAGCAGTACCGGGACTAGAGGGGTTGAGCAGTTCTTC.

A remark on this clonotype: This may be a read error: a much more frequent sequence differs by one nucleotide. CDR3 DNA sequence: TGTGCCTGGGGTGCGACATCCTCTGGAAACACCATATATTTT. This codes for CAWGATSSGNTIYF. This chain connects TRBV30 to TRBJ1-3; no clear D. CDR3 size: 14 residues. V gave up 5 bases and J gave up 0 bases, with 11 bases separating them. Germline CDR1 reads GTSNPN; CDR2 reads SVGIG (reference sequence).

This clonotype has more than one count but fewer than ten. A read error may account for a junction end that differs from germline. The CDR3 DNA reads TGTGCCAGCAGGTTAGGACTAGCGGAAGAGACCCAGTACTTC. This codes for CASRLGLAEETQYF. This sequence joins TRBV7-9 and TRBJ2-5; 10 bases map to TRBD2. The CDR3 contains 14 residues. CDR1 and CDR2 (germline): SEHNR, FQNEAQ (reference sequence).

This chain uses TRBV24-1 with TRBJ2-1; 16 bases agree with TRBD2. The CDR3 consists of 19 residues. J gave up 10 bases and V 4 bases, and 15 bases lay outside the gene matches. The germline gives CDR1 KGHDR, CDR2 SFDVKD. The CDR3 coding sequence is TGTGCCACCAGTGACTGGGGACTAGCGGGAGGGCCGGGTCTTCCCGAGCAGTTCTTC. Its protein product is CATSDWGLAGGPGLPEQFF.

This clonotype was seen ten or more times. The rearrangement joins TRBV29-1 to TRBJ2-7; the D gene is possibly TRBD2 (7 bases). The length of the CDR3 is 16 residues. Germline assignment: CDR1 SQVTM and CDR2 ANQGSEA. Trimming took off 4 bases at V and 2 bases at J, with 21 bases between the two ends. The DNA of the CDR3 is TGCAGCGTTGTAGGGGGGGTTAGCGGACCCGCCTACGAGCAGTACTTC. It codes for CSVVGGVSGPAYEQYF.

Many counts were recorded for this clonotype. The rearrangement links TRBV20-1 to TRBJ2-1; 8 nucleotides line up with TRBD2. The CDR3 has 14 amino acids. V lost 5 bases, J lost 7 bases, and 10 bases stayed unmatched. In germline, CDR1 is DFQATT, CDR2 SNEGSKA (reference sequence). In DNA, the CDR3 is TGCAGTGCTGCGACTAGCGCCCTGAGGAATGAGCAGTTCTTC. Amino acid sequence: CSAATSALRNEQFF.

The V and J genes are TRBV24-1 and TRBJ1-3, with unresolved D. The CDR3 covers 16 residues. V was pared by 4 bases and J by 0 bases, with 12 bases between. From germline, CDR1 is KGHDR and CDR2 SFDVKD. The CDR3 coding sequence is TGTGCCACCAGTGACAATGGACCCGCCTCTGGAAACACCATATATTTT. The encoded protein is CATSDNGPASGNTIYF.

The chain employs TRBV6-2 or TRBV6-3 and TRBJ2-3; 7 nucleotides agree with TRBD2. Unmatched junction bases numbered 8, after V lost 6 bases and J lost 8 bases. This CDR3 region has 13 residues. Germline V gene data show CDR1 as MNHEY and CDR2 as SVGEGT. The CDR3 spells CASSRGDLGTQYF. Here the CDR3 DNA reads TGTGCCAGCAGCCGGGGGGATTTAGGTACGCAGTATTTT.